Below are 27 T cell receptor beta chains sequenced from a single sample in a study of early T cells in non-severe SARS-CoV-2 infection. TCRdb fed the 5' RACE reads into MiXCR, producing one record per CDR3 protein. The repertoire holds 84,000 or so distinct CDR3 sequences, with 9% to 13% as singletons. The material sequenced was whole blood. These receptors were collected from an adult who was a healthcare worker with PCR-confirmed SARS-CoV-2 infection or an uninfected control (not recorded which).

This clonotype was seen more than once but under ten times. The CDR3 DNA is TGTGCCAGCAGCCGGACCGATCAAGGAGTCCTGACTTTC. Translation gives CASSRTDQGVLTF. This chain links TRBV7-3 with TRBJ2-6; no definite D call. The CDR3 runs 13 residues. Between the trimmed V and J ends, which lost 5 bases and 13 bases, there was a span of 15 bases. Germline loops: CDR1 SGHTA, CDR2 FQGTGA. The whole variable domain, remainder taken from reference TRBV7-3 and TRBJ2-6, is GAGVSQTPSNKVTEKGKYVELRCDPISGHTALYWYRQSLGQGPEFLIYFQGTGAADDSGLPNDRFFAVRPEGSVSTLKIQRTERGDSAVYLCASSRTDQGVLTFGAGSRLTVL.

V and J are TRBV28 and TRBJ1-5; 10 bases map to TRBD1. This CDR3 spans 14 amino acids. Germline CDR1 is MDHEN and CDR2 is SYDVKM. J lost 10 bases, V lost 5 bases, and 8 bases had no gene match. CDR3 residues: CASSPGQGEKPQHF. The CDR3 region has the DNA TGTGCCAGCAGTCCTGGACAGGGGGAGAAACCCCAGCATTTT.

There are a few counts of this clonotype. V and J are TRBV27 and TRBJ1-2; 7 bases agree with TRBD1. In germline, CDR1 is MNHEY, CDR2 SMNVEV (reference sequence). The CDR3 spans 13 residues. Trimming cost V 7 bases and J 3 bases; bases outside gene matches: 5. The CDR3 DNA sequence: TGTGCCAGCAAACGCCAGGGGGACTATGGCTACACCTTC. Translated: CASKRQGDYGYTF.

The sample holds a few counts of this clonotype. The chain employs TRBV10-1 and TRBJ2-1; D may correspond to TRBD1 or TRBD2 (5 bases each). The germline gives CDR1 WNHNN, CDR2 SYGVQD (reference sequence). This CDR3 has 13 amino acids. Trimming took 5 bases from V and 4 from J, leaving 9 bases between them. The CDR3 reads CASSTGLYNEQFF. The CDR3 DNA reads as TGCGCCAGCAGTACAGGACTGTACAATGAGCAGTTCTTC.

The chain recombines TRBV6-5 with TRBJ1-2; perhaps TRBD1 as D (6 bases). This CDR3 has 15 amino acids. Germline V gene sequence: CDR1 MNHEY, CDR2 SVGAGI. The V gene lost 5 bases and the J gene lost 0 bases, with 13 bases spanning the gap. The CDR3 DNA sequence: TGTGCCAGCAGTACCGGACAGATTGCTAACTATGGCTACACCTTC. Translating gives CASSTGQIANYGYTF.

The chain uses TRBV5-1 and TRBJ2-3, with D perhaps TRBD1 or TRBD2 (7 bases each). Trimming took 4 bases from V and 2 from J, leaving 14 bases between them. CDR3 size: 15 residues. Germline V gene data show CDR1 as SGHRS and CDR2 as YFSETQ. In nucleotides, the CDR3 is TGCGCCAGCAGCCCAGGGGGGGCCACCACAGATACGCAGTATTTT. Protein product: CASSPGGATTDTQYF.

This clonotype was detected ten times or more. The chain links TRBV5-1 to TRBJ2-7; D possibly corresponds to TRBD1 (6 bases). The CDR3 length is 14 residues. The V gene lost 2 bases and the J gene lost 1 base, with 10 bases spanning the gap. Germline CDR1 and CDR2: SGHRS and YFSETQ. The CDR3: CASSFEDSSYEQYF. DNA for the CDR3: TGCGCCAGCAGCTTCGAGGACAGTTCCTACGAGCAGTACTTC.

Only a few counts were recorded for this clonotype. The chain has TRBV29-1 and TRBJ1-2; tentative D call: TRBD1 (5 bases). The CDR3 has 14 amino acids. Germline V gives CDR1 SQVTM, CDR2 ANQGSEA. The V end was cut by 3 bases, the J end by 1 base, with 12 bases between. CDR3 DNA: TGCAGCGTTGAGGGTGGGGCGGATAACTATGGCTACACCTTC. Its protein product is CSVEGGADNYGYTF. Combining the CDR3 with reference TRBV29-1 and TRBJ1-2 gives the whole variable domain SAVISQKPSRDICQRGTSLTIQCQVDSQVTMMFWYRQQPGQSLTLIATANQGSEATYESGFVIDKFPISRPNLTFSTLTVSNMSPEDSSIYLCSVEGGADNYGYTFGSGTRLTVV.

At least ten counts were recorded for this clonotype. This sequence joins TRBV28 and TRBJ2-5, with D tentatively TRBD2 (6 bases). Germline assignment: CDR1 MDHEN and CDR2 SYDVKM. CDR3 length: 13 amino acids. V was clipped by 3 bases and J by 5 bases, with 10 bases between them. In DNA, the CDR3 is TGTGCCAGCAGTTTGACTAGTCCGGAGACCCAGTACTTC. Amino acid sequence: CASSLTSPETQYF.

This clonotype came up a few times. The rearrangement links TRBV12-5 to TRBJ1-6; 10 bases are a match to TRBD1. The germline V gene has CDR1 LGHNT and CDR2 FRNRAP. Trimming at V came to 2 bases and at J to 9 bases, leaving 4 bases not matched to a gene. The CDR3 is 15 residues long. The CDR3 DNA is TGTGCTAGTGGTTTGCAGACAGGGGGCTCTTCACCCCTCCACTTT. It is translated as CASGLQTGGSSPLHF.

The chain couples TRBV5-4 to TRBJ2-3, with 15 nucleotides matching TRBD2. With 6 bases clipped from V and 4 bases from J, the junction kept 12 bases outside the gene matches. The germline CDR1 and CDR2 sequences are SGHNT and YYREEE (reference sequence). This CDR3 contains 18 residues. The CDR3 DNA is TGTGCCAGCACCGGACTAGCGGGAGGGAGGAGCCCCGCAGATACGCAGTATTTT. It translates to CASTGLAGGRSPADTQYF.

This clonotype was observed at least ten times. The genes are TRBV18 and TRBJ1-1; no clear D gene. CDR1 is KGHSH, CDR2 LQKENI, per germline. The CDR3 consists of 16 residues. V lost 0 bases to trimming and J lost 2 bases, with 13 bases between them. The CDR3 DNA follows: TGTGCCAGCTCACCACCCCTGACTAGCCAAAACACTGAAGCTTTCTTT. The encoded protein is CASSPPLTSQNTEAFF.

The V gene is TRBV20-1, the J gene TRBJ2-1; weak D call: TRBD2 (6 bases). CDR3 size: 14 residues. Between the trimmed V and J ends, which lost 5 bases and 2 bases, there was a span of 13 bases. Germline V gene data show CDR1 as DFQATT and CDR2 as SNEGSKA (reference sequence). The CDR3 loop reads CSAGRLGPYNEQFF. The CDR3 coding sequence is TGCAGTGCTGGGAGGTTGGGCCCCTACAATGAGCAGTTCTTC.

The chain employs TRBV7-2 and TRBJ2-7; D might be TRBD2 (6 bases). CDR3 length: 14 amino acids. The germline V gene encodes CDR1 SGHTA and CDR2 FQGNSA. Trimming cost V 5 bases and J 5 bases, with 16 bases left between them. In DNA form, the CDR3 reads TGTGCCAGCAGCGCCACTCAGGGAGGACACGAGCAGTACTTC. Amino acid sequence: CASSATQGGHEQYF.

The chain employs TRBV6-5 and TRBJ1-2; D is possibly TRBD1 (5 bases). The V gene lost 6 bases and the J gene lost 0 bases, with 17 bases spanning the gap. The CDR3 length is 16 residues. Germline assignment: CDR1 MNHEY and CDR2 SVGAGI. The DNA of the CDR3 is TGTGCCAGCAGCCCCCCGAGAGGGGCGACTAACTATGGCTACACCTTC. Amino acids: CASSPPRGATNYGYTF.

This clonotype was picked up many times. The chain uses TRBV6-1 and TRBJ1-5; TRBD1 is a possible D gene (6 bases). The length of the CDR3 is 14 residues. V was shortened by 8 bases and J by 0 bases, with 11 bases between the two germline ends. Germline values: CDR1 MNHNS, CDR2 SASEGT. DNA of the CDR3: TGTGCCAGCGCCCAGGGGATTAGCAATCAGCCCCAGCATTTT. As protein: CASAQGISNQPQHF.

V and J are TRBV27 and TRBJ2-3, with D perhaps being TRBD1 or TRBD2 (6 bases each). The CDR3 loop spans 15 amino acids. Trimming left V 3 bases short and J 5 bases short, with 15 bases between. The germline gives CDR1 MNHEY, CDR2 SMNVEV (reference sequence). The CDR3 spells CASSFPGARRDTQYF. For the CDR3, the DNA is TGTGCCAGCAGTTTCCCGGGGGCCAGGAGAGATACGCAGTATTTT.

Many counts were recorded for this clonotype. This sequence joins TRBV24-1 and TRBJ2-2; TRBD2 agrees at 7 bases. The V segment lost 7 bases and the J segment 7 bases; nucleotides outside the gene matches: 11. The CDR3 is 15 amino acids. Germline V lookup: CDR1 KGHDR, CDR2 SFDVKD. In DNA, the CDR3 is TGTGCCACCAGGGGCAGGCGGGAGCAAAGCGGGGAGCTGTTTTTT. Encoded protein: CATRGRREQSGELFF.

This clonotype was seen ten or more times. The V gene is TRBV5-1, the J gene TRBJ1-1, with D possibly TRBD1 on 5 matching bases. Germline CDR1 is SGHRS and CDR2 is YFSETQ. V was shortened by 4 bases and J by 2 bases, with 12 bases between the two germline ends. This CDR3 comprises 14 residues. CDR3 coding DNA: TGCGCCAGCAGCCCGGGGACGGTAAACACTGAAGCTTTCTTT. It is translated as CASSPGTVNTEAFF.

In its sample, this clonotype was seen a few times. CDR3 sequence (DNA): TGTGCCAGCAGCCAGACGGGGCCCTTCGGCGCTGAAGCTTTCTTT. The encoded protein is CASSQTGPFGAEAFF. The gene calls are TRBV14 and TRBJ1-1, with D tentatively TRBD1 (5 bases). CDR3 length: 15 amino acids. From germline, CDR1 is SGHDN and CDR2 FVKESK. Trimming shortened V by 3 bases and J by 6 bases, and 17 bases separated the two germline ends.

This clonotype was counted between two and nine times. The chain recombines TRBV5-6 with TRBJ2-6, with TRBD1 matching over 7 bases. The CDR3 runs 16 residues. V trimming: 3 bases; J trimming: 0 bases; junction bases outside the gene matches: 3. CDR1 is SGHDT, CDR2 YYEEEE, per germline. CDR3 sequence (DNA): TGTGCCAGCAGCTGGGACAGCCTCTCTGGGGCCAACGTCCTGACTTTC. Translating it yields CASSWDSLSGANVLTF.

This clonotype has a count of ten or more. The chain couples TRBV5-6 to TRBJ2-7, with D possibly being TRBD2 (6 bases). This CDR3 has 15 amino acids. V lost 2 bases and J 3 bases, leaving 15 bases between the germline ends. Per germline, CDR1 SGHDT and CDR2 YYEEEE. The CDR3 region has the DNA TGTGCCAGCAGCTTAGCCTTCGGGACTTACTACGAGCAGTACTTC. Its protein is CASSLAFGTYYEQYF.

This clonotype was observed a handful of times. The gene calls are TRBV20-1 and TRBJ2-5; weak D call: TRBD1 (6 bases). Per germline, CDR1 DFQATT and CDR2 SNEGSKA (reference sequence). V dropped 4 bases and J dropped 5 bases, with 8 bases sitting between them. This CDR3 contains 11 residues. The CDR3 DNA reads TGCAGTGCTAACAGGGAGGAGACCCAGTACTTC. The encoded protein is CSANREETQYF.

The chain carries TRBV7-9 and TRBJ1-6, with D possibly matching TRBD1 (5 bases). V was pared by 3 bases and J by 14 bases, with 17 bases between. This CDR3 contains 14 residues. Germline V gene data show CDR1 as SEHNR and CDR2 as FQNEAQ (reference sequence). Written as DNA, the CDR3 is TGTGCCAGCAGCTTGGGGCAGAGGGAGCGGGCCCTCCACTTT. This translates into CASSLGQRERALHF.

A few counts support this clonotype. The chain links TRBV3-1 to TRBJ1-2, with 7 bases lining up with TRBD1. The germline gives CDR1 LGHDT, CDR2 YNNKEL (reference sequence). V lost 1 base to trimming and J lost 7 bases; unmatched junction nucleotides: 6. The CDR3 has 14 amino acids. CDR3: CASSQGTGARGYTF. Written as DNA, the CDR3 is TGTGCCAGCAGCCAAGGCACAGGGGCTCGTGGCTACACCTTC.

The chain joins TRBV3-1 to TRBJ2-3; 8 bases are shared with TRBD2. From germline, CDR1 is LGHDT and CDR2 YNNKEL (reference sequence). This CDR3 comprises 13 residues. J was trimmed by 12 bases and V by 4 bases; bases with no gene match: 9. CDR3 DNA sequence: TGTGCCAGCAGCCTCGGGGGAGCGGGAGCTCAGTATTTT. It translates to CASSLGGAGAQYF.

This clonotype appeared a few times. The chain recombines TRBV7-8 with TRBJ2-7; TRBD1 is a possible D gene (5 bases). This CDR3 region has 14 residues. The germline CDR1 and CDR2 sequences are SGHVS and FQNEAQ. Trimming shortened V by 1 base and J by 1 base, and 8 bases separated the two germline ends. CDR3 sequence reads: CASSLVDSSYEQYF. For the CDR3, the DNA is TGTGCCAGCAGCTTAGTTGACAGTTCCTACGAGCAGTACTTC.